Listed below are T cell receptor beta chains from one sample, sequenced in a study of control samples from healthy donors and cancer patients. Some clones are missing from TCRdb's copy, which holds only in-frame ones; the method was immunoSEQ multiplex PCR. The sample lists approximately 51,000 clones; about 80% were seen once. The sequenced sample consisted of blood. The receptors stem from a man in his 70s in good health. Both conserved end residues are part of each CDR3. Each record gives: V gene, CDR3 protein.

TRBV30	CAWGDRRYEQYF
TRBV7-9	CASSLAGSRDGYTF
TRBV7-8	CASSLTWGLKLGNQPQHF
TRBV7-6	CASSRNRGAKNIQYF
TRBV2	CASSIGTGGSNQPQHF
TRBV23-1	CASSQLGQGLANYGYTF
TRBV7-3	CASSPGRASGSDEQFF
TRBV10-3	CAISEGTGIGYNSPLHF
TRBV7-9	CASSLDSTGRGNTIYF
TRBV29-1	CSVRARAGGNTEAFF
TRBV2	CASRQGLSNQPQHF
TRBV6-1	CASSEQGSANYGYTF
TRBV5-6	CASSRQLNTEAFF
TRBV20-1	CSASKGPTGELFF
TRBV29-1	CSAGQGEGETQYF
TRBV2	CASSAGQGLVYEQYF
TRBV5-4	CASTTGVANYGYTF
TRBV3-1/TRBV3-2	CASRPPTGELFF
TRBV6-4	CASSATSGGANEQFF
TRBV6-5	CASKDRVYGYTF
TRBV7-8	CASRPYGAGANVLTF
TRBV27	CASSSWTSGSYNEQFF
TRBV7-9	CASSLLQGAVGYTF
TRBV6-4	CASSDDVEGGPQHF
TRBV2	CASSEGQGWDGYTF
TRBV5-4	CASTKGGAGETQYF